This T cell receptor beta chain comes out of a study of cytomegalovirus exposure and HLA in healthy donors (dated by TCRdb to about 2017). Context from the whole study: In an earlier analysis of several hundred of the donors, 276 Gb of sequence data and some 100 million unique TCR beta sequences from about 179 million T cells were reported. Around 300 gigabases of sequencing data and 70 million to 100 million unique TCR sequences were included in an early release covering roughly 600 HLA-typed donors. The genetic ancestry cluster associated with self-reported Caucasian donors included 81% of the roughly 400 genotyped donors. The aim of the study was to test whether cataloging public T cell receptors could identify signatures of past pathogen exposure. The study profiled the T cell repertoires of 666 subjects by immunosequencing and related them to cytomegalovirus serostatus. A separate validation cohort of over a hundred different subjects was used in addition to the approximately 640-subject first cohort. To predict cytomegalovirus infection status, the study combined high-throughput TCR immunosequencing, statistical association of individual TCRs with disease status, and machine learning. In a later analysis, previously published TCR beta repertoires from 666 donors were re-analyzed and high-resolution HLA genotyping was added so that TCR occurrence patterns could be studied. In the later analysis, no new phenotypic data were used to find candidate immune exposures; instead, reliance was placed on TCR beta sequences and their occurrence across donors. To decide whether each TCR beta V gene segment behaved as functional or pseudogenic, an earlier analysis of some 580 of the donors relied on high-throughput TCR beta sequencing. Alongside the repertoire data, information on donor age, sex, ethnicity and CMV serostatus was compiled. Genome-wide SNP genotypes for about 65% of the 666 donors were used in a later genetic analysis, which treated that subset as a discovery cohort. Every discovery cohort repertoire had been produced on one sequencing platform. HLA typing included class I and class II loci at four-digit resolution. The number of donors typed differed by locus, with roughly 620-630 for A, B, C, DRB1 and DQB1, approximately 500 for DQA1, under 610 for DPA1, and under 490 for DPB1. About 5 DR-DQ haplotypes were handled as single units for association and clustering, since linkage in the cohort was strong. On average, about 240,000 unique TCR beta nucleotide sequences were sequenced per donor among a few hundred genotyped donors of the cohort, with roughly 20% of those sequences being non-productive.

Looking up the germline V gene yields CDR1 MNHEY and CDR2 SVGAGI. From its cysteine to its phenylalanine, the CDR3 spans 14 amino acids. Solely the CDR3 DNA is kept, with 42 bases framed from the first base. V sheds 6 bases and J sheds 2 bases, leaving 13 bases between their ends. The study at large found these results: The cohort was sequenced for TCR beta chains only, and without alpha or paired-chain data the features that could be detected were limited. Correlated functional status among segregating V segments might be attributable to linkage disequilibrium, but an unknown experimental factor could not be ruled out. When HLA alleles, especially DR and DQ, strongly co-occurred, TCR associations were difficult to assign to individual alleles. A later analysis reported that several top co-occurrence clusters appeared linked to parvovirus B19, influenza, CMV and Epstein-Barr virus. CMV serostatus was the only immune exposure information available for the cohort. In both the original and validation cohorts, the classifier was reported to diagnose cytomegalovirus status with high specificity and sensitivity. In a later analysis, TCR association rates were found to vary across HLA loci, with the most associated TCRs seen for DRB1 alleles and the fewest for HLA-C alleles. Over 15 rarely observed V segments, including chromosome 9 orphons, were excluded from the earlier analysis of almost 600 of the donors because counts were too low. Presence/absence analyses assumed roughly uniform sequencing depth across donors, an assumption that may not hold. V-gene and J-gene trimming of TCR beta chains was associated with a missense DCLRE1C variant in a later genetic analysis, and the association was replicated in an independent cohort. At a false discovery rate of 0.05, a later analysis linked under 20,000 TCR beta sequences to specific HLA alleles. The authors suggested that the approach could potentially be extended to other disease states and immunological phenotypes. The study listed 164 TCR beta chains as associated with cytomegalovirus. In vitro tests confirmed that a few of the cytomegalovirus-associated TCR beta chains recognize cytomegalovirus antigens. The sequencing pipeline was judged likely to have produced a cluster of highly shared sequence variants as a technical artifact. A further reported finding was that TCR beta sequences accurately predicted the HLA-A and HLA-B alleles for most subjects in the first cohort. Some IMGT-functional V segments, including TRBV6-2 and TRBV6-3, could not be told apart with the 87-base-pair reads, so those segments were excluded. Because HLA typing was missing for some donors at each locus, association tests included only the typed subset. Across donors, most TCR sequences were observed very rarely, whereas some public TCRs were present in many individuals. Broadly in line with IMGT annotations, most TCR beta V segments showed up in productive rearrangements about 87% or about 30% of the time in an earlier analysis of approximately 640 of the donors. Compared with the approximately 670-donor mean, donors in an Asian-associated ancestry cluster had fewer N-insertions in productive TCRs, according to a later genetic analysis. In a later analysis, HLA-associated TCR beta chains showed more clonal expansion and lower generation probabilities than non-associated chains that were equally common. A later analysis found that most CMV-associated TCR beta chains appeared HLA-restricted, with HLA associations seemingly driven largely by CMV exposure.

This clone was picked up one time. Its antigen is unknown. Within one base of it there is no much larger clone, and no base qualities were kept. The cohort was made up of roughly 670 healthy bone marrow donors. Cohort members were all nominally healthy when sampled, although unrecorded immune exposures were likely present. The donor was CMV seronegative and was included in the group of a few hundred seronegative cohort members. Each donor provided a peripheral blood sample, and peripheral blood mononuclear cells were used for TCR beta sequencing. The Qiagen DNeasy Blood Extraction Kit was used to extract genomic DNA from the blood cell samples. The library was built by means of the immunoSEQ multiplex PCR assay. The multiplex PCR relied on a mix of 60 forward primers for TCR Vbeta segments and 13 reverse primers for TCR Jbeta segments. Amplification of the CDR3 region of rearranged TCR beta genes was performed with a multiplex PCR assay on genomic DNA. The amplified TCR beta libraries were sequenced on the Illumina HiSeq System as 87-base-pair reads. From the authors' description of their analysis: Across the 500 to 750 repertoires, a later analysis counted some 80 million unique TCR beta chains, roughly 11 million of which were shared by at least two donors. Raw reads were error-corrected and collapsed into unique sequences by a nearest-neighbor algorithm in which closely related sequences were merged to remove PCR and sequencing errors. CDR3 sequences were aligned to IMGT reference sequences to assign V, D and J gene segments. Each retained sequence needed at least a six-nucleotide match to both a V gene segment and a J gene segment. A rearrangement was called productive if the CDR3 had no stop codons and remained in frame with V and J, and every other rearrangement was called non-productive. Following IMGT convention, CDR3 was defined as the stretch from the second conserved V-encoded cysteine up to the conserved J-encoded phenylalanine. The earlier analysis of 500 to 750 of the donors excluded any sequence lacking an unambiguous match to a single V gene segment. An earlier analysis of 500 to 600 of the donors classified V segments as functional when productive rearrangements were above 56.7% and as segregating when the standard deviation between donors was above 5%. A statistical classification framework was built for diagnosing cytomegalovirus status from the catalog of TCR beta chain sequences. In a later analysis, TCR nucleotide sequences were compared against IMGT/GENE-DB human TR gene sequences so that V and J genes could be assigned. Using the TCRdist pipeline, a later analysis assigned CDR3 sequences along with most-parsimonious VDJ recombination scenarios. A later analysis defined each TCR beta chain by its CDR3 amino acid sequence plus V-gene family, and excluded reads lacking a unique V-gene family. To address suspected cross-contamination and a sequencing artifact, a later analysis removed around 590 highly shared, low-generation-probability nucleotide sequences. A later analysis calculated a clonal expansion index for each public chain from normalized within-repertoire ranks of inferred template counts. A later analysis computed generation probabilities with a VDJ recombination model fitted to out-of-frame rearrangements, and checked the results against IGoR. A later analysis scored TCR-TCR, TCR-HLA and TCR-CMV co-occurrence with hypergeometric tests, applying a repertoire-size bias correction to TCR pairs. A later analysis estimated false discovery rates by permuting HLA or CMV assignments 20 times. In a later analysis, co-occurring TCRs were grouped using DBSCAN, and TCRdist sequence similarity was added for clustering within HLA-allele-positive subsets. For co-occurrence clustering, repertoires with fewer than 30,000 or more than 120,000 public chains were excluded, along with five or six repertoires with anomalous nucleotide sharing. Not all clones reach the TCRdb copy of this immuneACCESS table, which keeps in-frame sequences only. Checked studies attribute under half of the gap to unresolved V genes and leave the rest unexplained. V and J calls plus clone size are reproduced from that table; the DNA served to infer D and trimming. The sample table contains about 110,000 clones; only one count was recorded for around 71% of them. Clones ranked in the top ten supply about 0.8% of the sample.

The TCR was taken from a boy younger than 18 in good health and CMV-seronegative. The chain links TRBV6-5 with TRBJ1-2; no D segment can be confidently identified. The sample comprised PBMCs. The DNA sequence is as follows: TGTGCCAGCAGCCCCCAGGAAAGCAACTATGGCTACACCTTC. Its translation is CASSPQESNYGYTF.